Below, one T cell receptor (beta chain) is given with its context. Its specificity is unknown. Using immunoSEQ multiplex PCR, the repertoire was profiled, and TCRdb retains in-frame clones only, with some absent. The table includes 25,000 to 30,000 clones, about 85% detected once. Time point reported: cycle 4 day 1 (C4D1), after less than 7 weeks of nivolumab. Every patient was affected by relapse after autologous stem cell transplantation, while exposure to brentuximab vedotin was not uniform. The authors purified CD4+ T cells from thawed PBMCs by magnetic negative selection. These data are taken from a study of PD-1 blockade in classical Hodgkin lymphoma. Study-wide findings and caveats: As was reported, newly diagnosed patients showed lower baseline TCR diversity than healthy donors did.

The CDR3 runs to 11 residues. The V gene lost 6 bases and the J gene lost 7 bases, with 9 bases spanning the gap. Per the germline V gene, CDR1 is LGHNA and CDR2 is YNFKEQ. Sample: CD4+ T cells from blood, taken before the fourth cycle of nivolumab. This sequence originates from a human donor with classical Hodgkin lymphoma. The V gene is TRBV4-2, the J gene TRBJ2-5; D is undetermined. For the CDR3, the DNA is TGTGCCAGCAGTAACCTTTGGACCCAGTACTTC. This sequence encodes CASSNLWTQYF.